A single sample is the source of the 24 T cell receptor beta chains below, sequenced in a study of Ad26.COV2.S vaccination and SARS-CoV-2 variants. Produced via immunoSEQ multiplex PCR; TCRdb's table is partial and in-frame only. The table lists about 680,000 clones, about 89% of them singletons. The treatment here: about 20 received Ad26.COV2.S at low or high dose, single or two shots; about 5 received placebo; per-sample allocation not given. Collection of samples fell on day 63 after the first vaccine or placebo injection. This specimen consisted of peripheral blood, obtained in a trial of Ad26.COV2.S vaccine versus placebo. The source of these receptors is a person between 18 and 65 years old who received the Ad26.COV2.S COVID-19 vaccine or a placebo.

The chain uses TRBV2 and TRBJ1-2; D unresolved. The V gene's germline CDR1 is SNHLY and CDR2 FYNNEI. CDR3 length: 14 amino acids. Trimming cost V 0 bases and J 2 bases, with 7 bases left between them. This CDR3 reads CASSEAVRNYGYTF. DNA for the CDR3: TGTGCCAGCAGTGAAGCGGTGAGGAACTATGGCTACACCTTC.

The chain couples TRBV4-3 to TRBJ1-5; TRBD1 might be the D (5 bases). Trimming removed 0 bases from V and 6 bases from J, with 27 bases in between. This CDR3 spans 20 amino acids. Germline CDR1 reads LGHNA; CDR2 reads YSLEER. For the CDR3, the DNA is TGCGCCAGCAGCCAAGATCCGGGGACCTCCGTCCCCCTAGGCGGTCAGCCCCAGCATTTT. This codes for CASSQDPGTSVPLGGQPQHF.

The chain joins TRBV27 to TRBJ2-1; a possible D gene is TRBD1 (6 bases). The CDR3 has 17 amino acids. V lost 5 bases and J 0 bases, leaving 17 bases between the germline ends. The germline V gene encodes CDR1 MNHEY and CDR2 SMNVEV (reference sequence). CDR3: CASSPLVGQSSYNEQFF. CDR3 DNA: TGTGCCAGCAGTCCGCTGGTCGGACAGAGCTCCTACAATGAGCAGTTCTTC.

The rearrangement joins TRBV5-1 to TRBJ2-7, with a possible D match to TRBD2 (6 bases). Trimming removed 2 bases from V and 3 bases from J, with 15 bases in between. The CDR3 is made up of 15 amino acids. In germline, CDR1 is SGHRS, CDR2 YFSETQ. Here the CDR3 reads CASSLGRGESYEQYF. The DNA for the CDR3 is TGCGCCAGCAGCTTAGGGCGGGGAGAAAGCTACGAGCAGTACTTC.

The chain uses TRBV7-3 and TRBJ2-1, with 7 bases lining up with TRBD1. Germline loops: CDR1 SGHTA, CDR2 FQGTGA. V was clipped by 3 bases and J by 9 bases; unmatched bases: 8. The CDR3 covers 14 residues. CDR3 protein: CASSLTGQSVEQFF. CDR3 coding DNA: TGTGCCAGCAGCTTGACGGGACAGTCTGTTGAGCAGTTCTTC.

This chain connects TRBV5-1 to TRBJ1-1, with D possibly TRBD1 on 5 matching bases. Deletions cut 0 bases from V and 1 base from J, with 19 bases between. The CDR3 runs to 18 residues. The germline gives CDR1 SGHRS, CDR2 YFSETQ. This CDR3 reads CASSLVGGNRLGNTEAFF. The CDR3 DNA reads TGCGCCAGCAGCTTGGTCGGGGGAAACAGACTTGGGAACACTGAAGCTTTCTTT.

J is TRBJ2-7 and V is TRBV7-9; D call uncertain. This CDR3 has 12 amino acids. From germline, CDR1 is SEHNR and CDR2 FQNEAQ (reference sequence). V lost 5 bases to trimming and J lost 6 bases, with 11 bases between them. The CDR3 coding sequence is TGTGCCAGCAGCCCGACCTTCCGCGAGCAGTACTTC. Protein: CASSPTFREQYF.

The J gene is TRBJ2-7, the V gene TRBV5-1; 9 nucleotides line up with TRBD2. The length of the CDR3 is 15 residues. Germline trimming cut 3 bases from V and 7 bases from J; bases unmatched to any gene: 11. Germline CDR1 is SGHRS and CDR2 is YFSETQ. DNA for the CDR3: TGCGCCAGCAGCTGGGTGACTAGCGGTCCAGAGGAGCAGTACTTC. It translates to CASSWVTSGPEEQYF.

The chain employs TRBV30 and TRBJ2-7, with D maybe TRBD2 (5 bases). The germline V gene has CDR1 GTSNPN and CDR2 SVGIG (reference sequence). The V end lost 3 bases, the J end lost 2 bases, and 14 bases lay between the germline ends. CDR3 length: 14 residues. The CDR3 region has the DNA TGTGCCTGGAGCCAACTTATCGGGGCCTACGAGCAGTACTTC. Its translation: CAWSQLIGAYEQYF.

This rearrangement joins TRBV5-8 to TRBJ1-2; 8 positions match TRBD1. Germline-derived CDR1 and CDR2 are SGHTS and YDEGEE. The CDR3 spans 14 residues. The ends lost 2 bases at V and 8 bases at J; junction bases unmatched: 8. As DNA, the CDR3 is TGTGCCAGCAGCTTAAGGCAGGGGGCCAACGGCTACACCTTC. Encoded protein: CASSLRQGANGYTF.

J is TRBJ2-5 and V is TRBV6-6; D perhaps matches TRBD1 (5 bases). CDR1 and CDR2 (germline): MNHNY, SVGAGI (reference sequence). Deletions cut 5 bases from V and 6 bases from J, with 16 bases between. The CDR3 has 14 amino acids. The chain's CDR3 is CASSAPLQGQTQYF. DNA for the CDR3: TGTGCCAGCAGTGCACCCTTGCAGGGCCAGACCCAGTACTTC.

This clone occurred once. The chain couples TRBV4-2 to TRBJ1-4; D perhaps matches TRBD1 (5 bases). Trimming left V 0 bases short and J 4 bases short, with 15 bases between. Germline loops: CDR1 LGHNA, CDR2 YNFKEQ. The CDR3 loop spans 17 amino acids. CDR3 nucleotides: TGTGCCAGCAGCCAAGATCTCCAGGGATGGAGTAATGAAAAACTGTTTTTT. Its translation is CASSQDLQGWSNEKLFF.

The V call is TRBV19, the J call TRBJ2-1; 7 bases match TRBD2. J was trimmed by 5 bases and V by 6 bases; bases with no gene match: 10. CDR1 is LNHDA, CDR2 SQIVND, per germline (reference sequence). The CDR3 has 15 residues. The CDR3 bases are TGTGCCAGTAGCCTCACGGGGACTAACGACAATGAGCAGTTCTTC. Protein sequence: CASSLTGTNDNEQFF.

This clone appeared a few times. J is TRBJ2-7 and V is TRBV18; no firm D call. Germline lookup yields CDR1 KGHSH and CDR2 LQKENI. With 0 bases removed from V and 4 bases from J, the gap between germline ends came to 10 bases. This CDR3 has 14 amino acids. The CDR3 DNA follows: TGTGCCAGCTCACCACCCGTGGGAAAGTACGAGCAGTACTTC. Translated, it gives CASSPPVGKYEQYF. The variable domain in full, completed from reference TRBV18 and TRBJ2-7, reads NAGVMQNPRHLVRRRGQEARLRCSPMKGHSHVYWYRQLPEEGLKFMVYLQKENIIDESGMPKERFSAEFPKEGPSILRIQQVVRGDSAAYFCASSPPVGKYEQYFGPGTRLTVT.

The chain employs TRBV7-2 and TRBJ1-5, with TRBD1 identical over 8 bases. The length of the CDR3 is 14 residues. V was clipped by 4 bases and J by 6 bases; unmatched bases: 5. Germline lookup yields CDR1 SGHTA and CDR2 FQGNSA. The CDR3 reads CASSSDRVSQPQHF. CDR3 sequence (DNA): TGTGCCAGCAGCTCGGACAGGGTGAGTCAGCCCCAGCATTTT.

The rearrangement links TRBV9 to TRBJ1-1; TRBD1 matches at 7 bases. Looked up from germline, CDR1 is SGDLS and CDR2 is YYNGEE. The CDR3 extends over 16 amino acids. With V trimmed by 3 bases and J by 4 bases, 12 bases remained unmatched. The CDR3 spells CASSDQNRGLGTEAFF. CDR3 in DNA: TGTGCCAGCAGCGATCAGAACAGGGGTTTGGGCACTGAAGCTTTCTTT. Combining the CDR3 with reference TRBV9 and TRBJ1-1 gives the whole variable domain DSGVTQTPKHLITATGQRVTLRCSPRSGDLSVYWYQQSLDQGLQFLIQYYNGEERAKGNILERFSAQQFPDLHSELNLSSLELGDSALYFCASSDQNRGLGTEAFFGQGTRLTVV.

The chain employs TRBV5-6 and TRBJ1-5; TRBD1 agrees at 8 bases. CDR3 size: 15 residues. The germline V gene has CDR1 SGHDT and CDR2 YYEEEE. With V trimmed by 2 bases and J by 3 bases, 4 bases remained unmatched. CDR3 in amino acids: CASSFTGGFNQPQHF. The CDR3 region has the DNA TGTGCCAGCAGCTTTACAGGGGGATTCAATCAGCCCCAGCATTTT.

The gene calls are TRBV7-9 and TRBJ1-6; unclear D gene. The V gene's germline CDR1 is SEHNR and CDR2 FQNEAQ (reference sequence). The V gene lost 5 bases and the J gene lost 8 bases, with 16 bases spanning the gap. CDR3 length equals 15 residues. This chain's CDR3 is CASSLGGVRDSPLHF. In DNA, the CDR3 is TGTGCCAGCAGCCTCGGTGGTGTTAGGGATTCACCCCTCCACTTT.

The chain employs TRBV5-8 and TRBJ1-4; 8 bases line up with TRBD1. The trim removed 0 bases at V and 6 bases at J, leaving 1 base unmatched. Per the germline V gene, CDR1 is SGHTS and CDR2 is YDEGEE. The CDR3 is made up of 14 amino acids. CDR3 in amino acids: CASSLGQGYEKLFF. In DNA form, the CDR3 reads TGTGCCAGCAGCTTGGGACAGGGGTATGAAAAACTGTTTTTT.

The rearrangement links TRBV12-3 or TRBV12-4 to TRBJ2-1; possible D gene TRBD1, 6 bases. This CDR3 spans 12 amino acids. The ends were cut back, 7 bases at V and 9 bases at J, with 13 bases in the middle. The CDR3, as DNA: TGTGCCAGCAACCCTACAGGGTTTGAGCAGTTCTTC. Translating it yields CASNPTGFEQFF.

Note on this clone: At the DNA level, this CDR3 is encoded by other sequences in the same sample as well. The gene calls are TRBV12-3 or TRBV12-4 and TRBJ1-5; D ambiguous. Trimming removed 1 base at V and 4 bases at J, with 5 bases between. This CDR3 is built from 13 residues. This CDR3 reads CASSLVGNQPQHF. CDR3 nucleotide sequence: TGTGCCAGCAGTTTAGTGGGGAATCAGCCCCAGCATTTT.

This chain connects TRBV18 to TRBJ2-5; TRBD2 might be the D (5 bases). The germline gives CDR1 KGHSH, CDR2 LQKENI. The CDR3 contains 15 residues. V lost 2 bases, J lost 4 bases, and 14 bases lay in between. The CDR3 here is CASSPNEGSGETQYF. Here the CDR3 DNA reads TGTGCCAGCTCACCAAACGAGGGATCGGGAGAGACCCAGTACTTC. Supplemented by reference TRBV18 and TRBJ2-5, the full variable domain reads NAGVMQNPRHLVRRRGQEARLRCSPMKGHSHVYWYRQLPEEGLKFMVYLQKENIIDESGMPKERFSAEFPKEGPSILRIQQVVRGDSAAYFCASSPNEGSGETQYFGPGTRLLVL.

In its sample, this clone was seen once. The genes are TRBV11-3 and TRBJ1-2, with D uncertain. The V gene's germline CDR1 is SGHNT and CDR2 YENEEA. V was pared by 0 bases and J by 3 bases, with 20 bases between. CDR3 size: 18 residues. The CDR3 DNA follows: TGTGCCAGCAGCTTAGATTCCCCGGGTAGGGTGACTGACTATGGCTACACCTTC. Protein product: CASSLDSPGRVTDYGYTF.

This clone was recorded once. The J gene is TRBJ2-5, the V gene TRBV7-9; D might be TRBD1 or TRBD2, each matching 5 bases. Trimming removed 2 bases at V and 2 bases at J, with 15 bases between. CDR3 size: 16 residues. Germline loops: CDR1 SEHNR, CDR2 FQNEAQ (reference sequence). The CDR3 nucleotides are TGTGCCAGCAGCTTATGGATCAGGGACGGGCAAGAGACCCAGTACTTC. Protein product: CASSLWIRDGQETQYF.